These 23 T cell receptor beta chains were sequenced from one sample in a study of technical replicates of blood from four donors. Sequencing was performed with immunoSEQ multiplex PCR; in TCRdb, only in-frame clones are kept and a portion is missing. Here the sample spans 60,000 to 85,000 clones, around 96% being singletons. Sequencing was done on a sample of T cells isolated from PBMCs. These receptors originate from a human donor in good health.

The CDR3 nucleotides are TGTGCCAGCAGTCGCGGATTAACCTATGGCTACACCTTC. It is translated as CASSRGLTYGYTF. The chain combines TRBV28 with TRBJ1-2, with D uncertain. Germline CDR1 is MDHEN and CDR2 is SYDVKM. CDR3 size: 13 residues. V was clipped by 5 bases and J by 4 bases, with 11 bases between them.

The genes are TRBV27 and TRBJ1-1; D gene unclear. Germline assignment: CDR1 MNHEY and CDR2 SMNVEV (reference sequence). V was clipped by 2 bases and J by 5 bases, with 9 bases between them. CDR3 length: 13 residues. The CDR3 DNA follows: TGTGCCAGCAGTTTAGGTAGAGATACTGAAGCTTTCTTT. This codes for CASSLGRDTEAFF.

The chain is built from TRBV2 and TRBJ2-7; 7 bases align to TRBD2. Germline assignment: CDR1 SNHLY and CDR2 FYNNEI. V lost 6 bases to trimming and J lost 3 bases; unmatched junction nucleotides: 8. The CDR3 covers 14 residues. CDR3 sequence: CASRMTGGGYEQYF. The CDR3 DNA reads TGTGCCAGCAGGATGACGGGAGGTGGCTACGAGCAGTACTTC.

The chain combines TRBV27 with TRBJ1-5, with D maybe TRBD1 (5 bases). V was cut by 2 bases and J by 5 bases, with 13 bases left in between. Germline V gene sequence: CDR1 MNHEY, CDR2 SMNVEV (reference sequence). The CDR3 sequence is 15 residues long. The CDR3 spells CASSLSWQGDQPQHF. The DNA of the CDR3 is TGTGCCAGCAGTTTAAGCTGGCAGGGTGATCAGCCCCAGCATTTT.

This chain joins TRBV28 and TRBJ1-2, with a possible D match to TRBD1 (5 bases). The CDR3 spans 14 residues. V lost 4 bases, J lost 1 base, and 10 bases lay in between. Germline V gives CDR1 MDHEN, CDR2 SYDVKM. The CDR3 DNA sequence: TGTGCCAGCAGTTATCTGGGGGGTAACTATGGCTACACCTTC. It codes for CASSYLGGNYGYTF.

The chain combines TRBV4-3 with TRBJ2-7; tentatively, D is TRBD2 (6 bases). V gave up 1 base and J gave up 4 bases, with 14 bases separating them. The CDR3 sequence is 15 residues long. From germline, CDR1 is LGHNA and CDR2 YSLEER. The DNA of the CDR3 is TGCGCCAGCAGCCAAGCTCCTAGCGAGAATTACGAGCAGTACTTC. Its translation is CASSQAPSENYEQYF.

This sequence joins TRBV5-1 and TRBJ2-7; D gene uncertain. The CDR3 covers 14 residues. With 0 bases removed from V and 0 bases from J, the gap between germline ends came to 7 bases. Germline V lookup: CDR1 SGHRS, CDR2 YFSETQ. The CDR3 bases are TGCGCCAGCAGCTTGGTTCCCAGCTCCTACGAGCAGTACTTC. Its protein is CASSLVPSSYEQYF.

This chain joins TRBV5-6 and TRBJ1-4; 7 positions match TRBD1. CDR3 size: 14 residues. Germline V gene lookup returns CDR1 SGHDT and CDR2 YYEEEE. The V and J ends lost 2 bases and 8 bases, in that order; junction bases with no gene match: 6. For the CDR3, the DNA is TGTGCCAGCAGCTTCGGACAGGTCTGGGAAAAACTGTTTTTT. Amino acids: CASSFGQVWEKLFF.

J is TRBJ1-5 and V is TRBV6-1; 9 bases align to TRBD1. There are 14 residues in the CDR3. With 5 bases clipped from V and 6 bases from J, the junction kept 5 bases outside the gene matches. Germline CDR1 is MNHNS and CDR2 is SASEGT. CDR3 sequence (DNA): TGTGCCAGCAGTAACCGGGACAGGGCTCAGCCCCAGCATTTT. Translated: CASSNRDRAQPQHF.

This chain joins TRBV7-3 and TRBJ2-3, with D tentatively TRBD1 (5 bases). Trimming cost V 1 base and J 10 bases, with 15 bases left between them. Germline CDR1 and CDR2: SGHTA and FQGTGA. The CDR3 length is 14 residues. As DNA, the CDR3 is TGTGCCAGCAGCTTAAATGTCCCCCCCAGGGCGCAGTATTTT. Its translation is CASSLNVPPRAQYF.

The gene calls are TRBV14 and TRBJ1-4; D not resolved. The CDR3 is 16 amino acids. Germline V gives CDR1 SGHDN, CDR2 FVKESK. The V end was cut by 6 bases, the J end by 5 bases, with 19 bases between. CDR3 coding DNA: TGTGCCAGCAGTCCACACGTAAGCGGGAAGAATGAAAAACTGTTTTTT. Protein: CASSPHVSGKNEKLFF.

The gene calls are TRBV7-3 and TRBJ2-3; D uncertain. Germline loops: CDR1 SGHTA, CDR2 FQGTGA. Trimming pared 3 bases from V and 2 bases from J, leaving 12 bases between. CDR3 length equals 15 residues. Written as DNA, the CDR3 is TGTGCCAGCAGCTTTTTCTCCAGTTTCACAGATACGCAGTATTTT. Its translation is CASSFFSSFTDTQYF.

This chain connects TRBV7-2 to TRBJ2-5, with 7 bases fitting TRBD2. The V gene's germline CDR1 is SGHTA and CDR2 FQGNSA. The CDR3 consists of 14 residues. Trimming at V came to 7 bases and at J to 6 bases, leaving 11 bases not matched to a gene. CDR3 residues: CASTPVREAKTQYF. The CDR3 DNA reads TGTGCCAGCACCCCAGTCCGGGAGGCGAAGACCCAGTACTTC.

V gene TRBV30 combines with J gene TRBJ2-1, with 13 bases aligning to TRBD2. Germline V gives CDR1 GTSNPN, CDR2 SVGIG (reference sequence). V shed 3 bases, J shed 8 bases, and the junction held 7 bases outside the gene matches. The CDR3 length is 15 residues. The CDR3 sequence is CAWRLGLAGLDEQFF. DNA of the CDR3: TGTGCCTGGAGGCTGGGACTAGCGGGGCTGGATGAGCAGTTCTTC.

The genes are TRBV6-5 and TRBJ2-7; D is perhaps TRBD2 (5 bases). V was pared by 0 bases and J by 5 bases, with 17 bases between. Germline CDR1 MNHEY, CDR2 SVGAGI. The CDR3 runs to 16 residues. CDR3 sequence (DNA): TGTGCCAGCAGTTACTCGATCGGGGAATCCGTAAACGAGCAGTACTTC. The encoded protein is CASSYSIGESVNEQYF.

The chain carries TRBV4-3 and TRBJ2-1; perhaps TRBD1 as D (5 bases). Germline assignment: CDR1 LGHNA and CDR2 YSLEER. This CDR3 contains 16 residues. V lost 0 bases and J lost 6, with 15 bases in between. DNA for the CDR3: TGCGCCAGCAGCCAAGAATGGGGCCCCCTTGGCAATGAGCAGTTCTTC. It translates to CASSQEWGPLGNEQFF.

This clone was found once. This chain connects TRBV29-1 to TRBJ2-7; D is unclear. V shed 6 bases and J shed 4 bases, with 10 bases lying between them. CDR1 and CDR2 (germline): SQVTM, ANQGSEA. The CDR3 is 11 residues long. The CDR3 DNA reads TGCAGCGTCTTGGAGAATTACGAGCAGTACTTC. It codes for CSVLENYEQYF.

The chain employs TRBV27 and TRBJ2-5; 11 bases align to TRBD2. Germline loops: CDR1 MNHEY, CDR2 SMNVEV (reference sequence). The CDR3 extends over 18 amino acids. The trim removed 5 bases at V and 4 bases at J, leaving 15 bases unmatched. Here the CDR3 reads CASSPGGSGRAVRETQYF. DNA of the CDR3: TGTGCCAGCAGTCCCGGCGGTAGCGGGAGGGCCGTTCGAGAGACCCAGTACTTC.

The chain is built from TRBV9 and TRBJ2-7; 10 nucleotides match TRBD2. Unmatched junction bases numbered 9, after V lost 2 bases and J lost 7 bases. Germline CDR1 reads SGDLS; CDR2 reads YYNGEE. The CDR3 loop spans 15 amino acids. The CDR3 loop is CASSVGASGSVEQYF. CDR3 sequence (DNA): TGTGCCAGCAGCGTGGGTGCTAGCGGGAGTGTTGAGCAGTACTTC.

The J gene is TRBJ1-5, the V gene TRBV6-5; D not resolved. V was trimmed by 1 base and J by 11 bases, leaving 9 bases between them. Germline-derived CDR1 and CDR2 are MNHEY and SVGAGI. The CDR3 is 12 amino acids. CDR3 loop: CASSYLNGAQHF. For the CDR3, the DNA is TGTGCCAGCAGTTACTTAAACGGGGCCCAGCATTTT.

The chain has TRBV10-3 and TRBJ2-1; 9 bases align to TRBD2. Trimming cost V 0 bases and J 3 bases; bases outside gene matches: 3. In germline, CDR1 is ENHRY, CDR2 SYGVKD. This CDR3 has 16 residues. The DNA of the CDR3 is TGTGCCATCAGTGAGTCCGGTAGCGGGAGCTACAATGAGCAGTTCTTC. Its protein is CAISESGSGSYNEQFF.

CDR3 residues: CASSFGKRFYEQYF. DNA of the CDR3: TGTGCCAGCAGTTTTGGTAAGAGGTTCTACGAGCAGTACTTC. The J gene is TRBJ2-7, the V gene TRBV27; D is uncertain. V gave up 3 bases and J gave up 3 bases, with 12 bases separating them. Per germline, CDR1 MNHEY and CDR2 SMNVEV (reference sequence). The CDR3 runs to 14 residues.

This chain connects TRBV11-2 to TRBJ1-1; D is possibly TRBD1 (6 bases). Germline V gives CDR1 SGHAT, CDR2 FQNNGV. V dropped 0 bases and J dropped 10 bases, with 9 bases sitting between them. The CDR3 sequence is 12 residues long. The CDR3 is CASSLDRGGAFF. For the CDR3, the DNA is TGTGCCAGCAGCTTAGATAGGGGGGGAGCTTTCTTT.